The 17 T cell receptor beta chains below all came from one sample that was sequenced in a study of T cell repertoires and HLA-DP antigens. Only in-frame clones appear in the TCRdb table, and some are missing; sequencing was by immunoSEQ multiplex PCR. Altogether over 60,000 clones are present, about four fifths being singletons, with the ten largest covering around 1.4%. Their antigens are not known. Source material: CD4+ T cells from PBMCs. Every receptor here comes from a man aged 55 to 69 in good health and CMV-seronegative.

CDR3 in DNA: TGTGCCAGCAGCTTAATCATGGCAGGGGGAGATCAGCCCCAGCATTTT. Protein: CASSLIMAGGDQPQHF. The V gene is TRBV7-2, the J gene TRBJ1-5, with 7 bases aligning to TRBD1. The CDR3 loop spans 16 amino acids. The trim removed 2 bases at V and 5 bases at J, leaving 9 bases unmatched. Germline values: CDR1 SGHTA, CDR2 FQGNSA.

This clone was found a few times. This chain uses TRBV5-7 with TRBJ2-5, with unresolved D. Being an ORF, TRBV5-7 has a function that is uncertain. This CDR3 is built from 13 residues. The V end lost 3 bases, the J end lost 0 bases, and 6 bases lay between the germline ends. Here the CDR3 DNA reads TGTGCCAGCAGCTGGGTCCACCAAGAGACCCAGTACTTC. It codes for CASSWVHQETQYF.

This clone occurred a few times. This sequence joins TRBV6-1 and TRBJ1-2, with D unclear. Trimming stripped 1 base from V and 3 bases from J, with 6 bases between. Germline values: CDR1 MNHNS, CDR2 SASEGT. This CDR3 contains 13 residues. In DNA, the CDR3 is TGTGCCAGCAGTGAAGGGGGTCACTATGGCTACACCTTC. The encoded protein is CASSEGGHYGYTF.

This rearrangement joins TRBV19 to TRBJ2-4; D remains unclear. Germline V gene data show CDR1 as LNHDA and CDR2 as SQIVND (reference sequence). Trimming removed 5 bases from V and 9 bases from J, with 2 bases in between. CDR3 length equals 9 residues. CDR3 bases: TGTGCCAGTAGTCGCATTCAGTACTTC. Protein sequence: CASSRIQYF.

V usage is TRBV11-2 and J usage is TRBJ2-1; 7 nucleotides match TRBD1. This CDR3 has 14 residues. Germline values: CDR1 SGHAT, CDR2 FQNNGV. J was trimmed by 9 bases and V by 0 bases; bases with no gene match: 5. The CDR3 nucleotides are TGTGCCAGCAGCTTAGACCGACAGGGAACTGAGCAGTTCTTC. Translated, it gives CASSLDRQGTEQFF.

The chain couples TRBV5-1 to TRBJ1-1; TRBD1 is a possible D gene (5 bases). Germline V CDR1 and CDR2: SGHRS, YFSETQ. CDR3 length: 15 residues. Trimming removed 4 bases at V and 1 base at J, with 14 bases between. The chain's CDR3 is CASSGDDSSNTEAFF. CDR3 coding DNA: TGCGCCAGCAGCGGCGACGACAGTTCGAACACTGAAGCTTTCTTT. Looking up the rest from reference TRBV5-1 and TRBJ1-1 gives the full variable domain: KAGVTQTPRYLIKTRGQQVTLSCSPISGHRSVSWYQQTPGQGLQFLFEYFSETQRNKGNFPGRFSGRQFSNSRSEMNVSTLELGDSALYLCASSGDDSSNTEAFFGQGTRLTVV.

The rearrangement joins TRBV19 to TRBJ1-1, with D possibly matching TRBD1 (6 bases). The germline CDR1 and CDR2 sequences are LNHDA and SQIVND (reference sequence). V was trimmed by 1 base and J by 3 bases, leaving 9 bases between them. The CDR3 is 14 amino acids. CDR3 amino acids: CASSIARGYTEAFF. Written as DNA, the CDR3 is TGTGCCAGTAGTATAGCTAGGGGGTACACTGAAGCTTTCTTT. The full variable domain, with the rest looked up from reference TRBV19 and TRBJ1-1, is DGGITQSPKYLFRKEGQNVTLSCEQNLNHDAMYWYRQDPGQGLRLIYYSQIVNDFQKGDIAEGYSVSREKKESFPLTVTSAQKNPTAFYLCASSIARGYTEAFFGQGTRLTVV.

The chain recombines TRBV6-5 with TRBJ1-2; D gene unclear. Germline V lookup: CDR1 MNHEY, CDR2 SVGAGI. Trimming cost V 0 bases and J 1 base, with 9 bases left between them. The CDR3 covers 15 residues. The CDR3 is CASSYSISINYGYTF. The CDR3 DNA is TGTGCCAGCAGTTACTCGATTTCAATTAACTATGGCTACACCTTC.

The genes are TRBV7-3 and TRBJ2-1; possible D gene TRBD2, 6 bases. The CDR3 has 14 amino acids. V dropped 2 bases and J dropped 7 bases, with 12 bases sitting between them. Germline lookup yields CDR1 SGHTA and CDR2 FQGTGA. The CDR3 here is CASSLPGERNEQFF. The DNA of the CDR3 is TGTGCCAGCAGCTTACCGGGAGAGAGGAATGAGCAGTTCTTC.

This clone has just a few counts. CDR3 DNA sequence: TGTGCCAGCAGCTCCCGGACGGCTTATGGCTACACCTTC. As protein: CASSSRTAYGYTF. The chain joins TRBV7-9 to TRBJ1-2; D ambiguous. The CDR3 contains 13 residues. Per the germline V gene, CDR1 is SEHNR and CDR2 is FQNEAQ (reference sequence). Trimming removed 4 bases at V and 5 bases at J, with 11 bases between.

The gene calls are TRBV6-1 and TRBJ2-1; D is possibly TRBD1 (6 bases). With 8 bases removed from V and 4 bases from J, the gap between germline ends came to 12 bases. Germline CDR1 and CDR2: MNHNS and SASEGT. This CDR3 is 13 amino acids long. CDR3 in amino acids: CASVGRGYNEQFF. The CDR3 DNA is TGTGCCAGCGTGGGCAGGGGATACAATGAGCAGTTCTTC.

This clone has only one observation. The chain uses TRBV4-3 and TRBJ2-1; tentative D call: TRBD2 (6 bases). V dropped 2 bases and J dropped 4 bases, with 12 bases sitting between them. The CDR3 sequence is 15 residues long. The V gene's germline CDR1 is LGHNA and CDR2 YSLEER. CDR3 amino acids: CASSQRRGIYNEQFF. Here the CDR3 DNA reads TGCGCCAGCAGCCAACGCCGGGGGATATACAATGAGCAGTTCTTC.

The V call is TRBV11-3, the J call TRBJ2-1, with TRBD1 identical over 8 bases. In germline, CDR1 is SGHNT, CDR2 YENEEA. V was pared by 8 bases and J by 9 bases, with 12 bases of the junction left unmatched. This CDR3 contains 14 residues. CDR3 residues: CASGKAGGSGEQFF. The CDR3 nucleotides read TGTGCCAGCGGGAAAGCAGGGGGCTCAGGTGAGCAGTTCTTC.

This clone appeared once. In DNA, the CDR3 is TGTGCCAGCTCACCAAGGATGCAGGGCGGCACCGGGGAGCTGTTTTTT. The encoded protein is CASSPRMQGGTGELFF. The V and J genes are TRBV18 and TRBJ2-2; the D gene is possibly TRBD1 (5 bases). CDR1 is KGHSH and CDR2 is LQKENI in the germline V gene. Trimming stripped 2 bases from V and 4 bases from J, with 14 bases between. The CDR3 has 16 residues. Looking up the rest from reference TRBV18 and TRBJ2-2 gives the full variable domain: NAGVMQNPRHLVRRRGQEARLRCSPMKGHSHVYWYRQLPEEGLKFMVYLQKENIIDESGMPKERFSAEFPKEGPSILRIQQVVRGDSAAYFCASSPRMQGGTGELFFGEGSRLTVL.

This clone was counted between two and nine times. The V call is TRBV11-2, the J call TRBJ2-3; possible D gene TRBD2, 5 bases. V shed 1 base and J shed 5 bases, with 10 bases lying between them. The germline gives CDR1 SGHAT, CDR2 FQNNGV. The CDR3 spans 14 residues. The CDR3 sequence is CASSLGGAGDTQYF. The CDR3 DNA sequence: TGTGCCAGCAGCTTAGGCGGCGCGGGAGATACGCAGTATTTT.

The chain uses TRBV7-2 and TRBJ1-2, with a tentative D call TRBD1 (6 bases). CDR1 and CDR2 (germline): SGHTA, FQGNSA. V lost 7 bases, J lost 1 base, and 22 bases lay in between. This CDR3 is built from 17 residues. The CDR3 nucleotides read TGTGCCAGCAACTCCGGGGGGCAGGGCCCGGGTAACTATGGCTACACCTTC. Its protein is CASNSGGQGPGNYGYTF.

This chain joins TRBV10-3 and TRBJ2-5; TRBD2 matches 8 bases. V shed 0 bases, J shed 0 bases, and the junction held 6 bases outside the gene matches. This CDR3 has 17 residues. The germline V gene encodes CDR1 ENHRY and CDR2 SYGVKD. In DNA form, the CDR3 reads TGTGCCATCAGTGAGTCGGAGATAGCGGGGAACCAAGAGACCCAGTACTTC. Residues: CAISESEIAGNQETQYF.